The T cell receptor beta chain described here comes from a study of blood T cells in healthy people across ages. V lost 3 bases, J lost 1 base, and 13 bases lay in between. The CDR3 length is 15 residues. Germline CDR1 reads SGHRS; CDR2 reads YFSETQ. A second PCR of 7 to 11 cycles used a sample-barcoded 5' primer and a J-beta primer mix. TCRdb re-called the 5' RACE reads with MiXCR, one entry per CDR3 protein. The profile shows about 1.4 million distinct CDR3 sequences, almost 60% of them singletons. Regarding this clonotype: Its specificity is unknown.

Study-level points and caveats: Reliance upon unsorted PBMCs precluded definitive naive versus antigen-experienced comparison. Diversity of TCR beta correlated strongly with naive T cell percentage.

The sequence was collected from a man younger than 30 in good health. The chain carries TRBV5-1 and TRBJ2-5, with D unclear. The material sequenced was blood. CDR3 residues: CASSSERAPQETQYF. CDR3 coding DNA: TGCGCCAGCAGCTCCGAAAGGGCACCCCAAGAGACCCAGTACTTC.